The present entry profiles one T cell receptor beta chain with its context. Its antigen is not known. An end of the junction differs from the germline gene, which may be a read error. This record belongs to a study of cytomegalovirus exposure and HLA in healthy donors. The PCR made use of 60 Vbeta and 13 Jbeta primers. Some clones are missing from TCRdb's copy, which holds only in-frame ones; the method was immunoSEQ multiplex PCR. This listing includes 170,000 or so clones. Germline V lookup: CDR1 SGHRS, CDR2 YFSETQ. The CDR3 has 17 residues. Study-level findings and limits: A later look showed TCR association rates differing by HLA locus, highest for DRB1 and lowest for HLA-C. CMV serostatus was the sole immune exposure information available.

V gene TRBV5-1 combines with J gene TRBJ2-5, with 16 bases fitting TRBD2. The specimen sequenced was PBMCs. The sequence came from a man between 25 and 39 years old in good health and CMV-seronegative. This CDR3 reads CASSLGLAGGPQETQYF. The CDR3 coding sequence is TGCGCCAGCAGTTTGGGACTAGCGGGAGGGCCGCAAGAGACCCAGTACTTC.